This T cell receptor (beta chain) appears in the sequencing data of a study of T cell responses to AZD1222 COVID-19 vaccine. Turning to this clone: As yet, its antigen is unknown.

Repertoires were generated with immunoSEQ multiplex PCR, while TCRdb's copy carries only in-frame clones and drops some. The table records 150,000 to 190,000 clones, about nine tenths of them present only once. Germline CDR1 reads LGHDT; CDR2 reads YNNKEL (reference sequence). Between the trimmed V and J ends, which lost 1 base and 10 bases, there was a span of 19 bases. This CDR3 comprises 16 residues. General study findings and limits: Sampled repertoires all dated from after the peak T cell response. Dominant at 160-218 and 743-854, vaccine-associated CD4 TCRs also spanned spike.

The chain recombines TRBV3-1 (or the pseudogene TRBV3-2) with TRBJ1-4, with D unresolved. The source was peripheral blood, collected on day 0 of AZD1222 vaccination. The receptor's source is an adult in good health. CDR3 in DNA: TGTGCCAGCAGCCAAGGGACCCCCCACGGTGGTGGAAAACTGTTTTTT. It encodes CASSQGTPHGGGKLFF.